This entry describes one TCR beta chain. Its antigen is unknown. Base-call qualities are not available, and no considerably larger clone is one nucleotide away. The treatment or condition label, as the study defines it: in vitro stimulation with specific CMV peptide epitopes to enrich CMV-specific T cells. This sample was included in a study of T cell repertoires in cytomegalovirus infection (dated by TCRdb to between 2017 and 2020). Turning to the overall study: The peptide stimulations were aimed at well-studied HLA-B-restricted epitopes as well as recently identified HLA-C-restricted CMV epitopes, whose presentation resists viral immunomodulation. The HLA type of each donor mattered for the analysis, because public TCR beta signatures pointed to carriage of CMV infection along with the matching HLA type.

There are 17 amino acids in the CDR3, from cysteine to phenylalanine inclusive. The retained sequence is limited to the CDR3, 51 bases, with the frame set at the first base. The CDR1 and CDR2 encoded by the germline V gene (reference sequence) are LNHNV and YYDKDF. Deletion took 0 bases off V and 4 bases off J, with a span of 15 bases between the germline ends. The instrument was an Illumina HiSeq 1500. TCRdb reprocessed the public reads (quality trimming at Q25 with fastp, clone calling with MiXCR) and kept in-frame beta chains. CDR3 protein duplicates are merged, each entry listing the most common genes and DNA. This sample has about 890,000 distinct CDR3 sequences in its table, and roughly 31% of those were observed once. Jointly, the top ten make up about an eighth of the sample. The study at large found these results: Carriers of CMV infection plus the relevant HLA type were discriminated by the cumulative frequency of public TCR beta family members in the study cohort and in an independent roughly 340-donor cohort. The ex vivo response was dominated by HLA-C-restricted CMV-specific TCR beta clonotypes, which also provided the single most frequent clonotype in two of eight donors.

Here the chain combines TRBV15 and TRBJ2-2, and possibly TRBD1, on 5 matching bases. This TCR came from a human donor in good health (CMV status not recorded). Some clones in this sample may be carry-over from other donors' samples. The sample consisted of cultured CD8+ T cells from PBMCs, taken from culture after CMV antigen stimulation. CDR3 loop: CATSRDLGLGGTGELFF. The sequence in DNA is TGTGCCACCAGCAGAGATCTGGGGCTCGGCGGCACCGGGGAGCTGTTTTTT.